The clone carrying this T cell receptor (beta chain) came up once. Vbeta (60) and Jbeta (13) primers were used in the PCR. Sequencing used immunoSEQ multiplex PCR; TCRdb keeps in-frame clones, though not all of them. The repertoire holds 80,000 to 95,000 clones, with 55% to 75% as singletons. The germline V gene has CDR1 SNHLY and CDR2 FYNNEI. V lost 6 bases, J lost 2 bases, and 12 bases stayed unmatched. The CDR3 spans 18 residues. This record comes from a study of cytomegalovirus exposure and HLA in healthy donors. The overall study: Unique TCRs numbering some 80 million, obtained from HLA-typed donors, made up an early data release.

This rearrangement joins TRBV2 to TRBJ2-3, with TRBD2 matching 12 bases. The clonotype originates from a woman in her 50s in good health and CMV-seropositive. The sequenced sample consisted of PBMCs. The CDR3 DNA reads as TGTGCCAGCAGAGGGGTCGGACTAGCGGGGACCCTCACAGATACGCAGTATTTT. Its protein is CASRGVGLAGTLTDTQYF.